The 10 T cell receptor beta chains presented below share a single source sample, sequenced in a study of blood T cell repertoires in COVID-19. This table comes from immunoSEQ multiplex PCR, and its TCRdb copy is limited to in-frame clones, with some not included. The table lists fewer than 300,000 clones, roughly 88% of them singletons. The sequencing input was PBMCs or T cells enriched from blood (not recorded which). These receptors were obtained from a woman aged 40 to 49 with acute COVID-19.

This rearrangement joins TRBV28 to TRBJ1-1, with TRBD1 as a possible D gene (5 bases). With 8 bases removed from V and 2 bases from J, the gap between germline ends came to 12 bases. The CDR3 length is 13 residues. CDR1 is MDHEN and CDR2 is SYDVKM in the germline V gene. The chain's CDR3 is CASGAGPNTEAFF. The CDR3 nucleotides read TGTGCCAGCGGCGCGGGACCAAACACTGAAGCTTTCTTT.

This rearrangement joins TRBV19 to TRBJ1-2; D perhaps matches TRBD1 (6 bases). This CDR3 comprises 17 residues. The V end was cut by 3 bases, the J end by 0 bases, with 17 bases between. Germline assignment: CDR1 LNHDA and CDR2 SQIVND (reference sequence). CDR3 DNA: TGTGCCAGTAGTATCGGCAGGGGCCTAAGAGCTAACTATGGCTACACCTTC. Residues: CASSIGRGLRANYGYTF. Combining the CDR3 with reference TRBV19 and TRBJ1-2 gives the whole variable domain DGGITQSPKYLFRKEGQNVTLSCEQNLNHDAMYWYRQDPGQGLRLIYYSQIVNDFQKGDIAEGYSVSREKKESFPLTVTSAQKNPTAFYLCASSIGRGLRANYGYTFGSGTRLTVV.

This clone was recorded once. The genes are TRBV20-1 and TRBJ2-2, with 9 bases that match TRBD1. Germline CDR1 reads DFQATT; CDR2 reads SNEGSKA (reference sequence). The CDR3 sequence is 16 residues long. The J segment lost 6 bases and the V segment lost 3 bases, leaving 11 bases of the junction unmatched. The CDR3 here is CSASFTGTGLPGELFF. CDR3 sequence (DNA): TGCAGTGCTAGTTTTACCGGGACAGGGTTACCCGGGGAGCTGTTTTTT.

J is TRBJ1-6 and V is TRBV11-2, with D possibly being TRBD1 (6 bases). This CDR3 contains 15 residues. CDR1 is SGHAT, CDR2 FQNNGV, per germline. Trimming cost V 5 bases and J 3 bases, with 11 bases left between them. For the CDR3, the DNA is TGTGCCAGCAGCCCCCAGGGGCACTATAATTCACCCCTCCACTTT. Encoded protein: CASSPQGHYNSPLHF.

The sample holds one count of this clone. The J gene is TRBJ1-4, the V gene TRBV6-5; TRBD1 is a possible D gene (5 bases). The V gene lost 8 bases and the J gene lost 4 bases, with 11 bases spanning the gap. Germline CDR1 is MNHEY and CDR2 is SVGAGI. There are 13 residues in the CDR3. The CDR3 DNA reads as TGTGCCAGCGCTGACAGATATAATGAAAAACTGTTTTTT. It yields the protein CASADRYNEKLFF.

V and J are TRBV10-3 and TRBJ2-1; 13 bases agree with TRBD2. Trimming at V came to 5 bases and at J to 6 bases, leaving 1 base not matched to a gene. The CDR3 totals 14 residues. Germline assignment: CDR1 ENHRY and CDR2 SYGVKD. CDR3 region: CAISTSGGANEQFF. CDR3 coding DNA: TGTGCCATCAGTACTAGCGGGGGGGCCAATGAGCAGTTCTTC.

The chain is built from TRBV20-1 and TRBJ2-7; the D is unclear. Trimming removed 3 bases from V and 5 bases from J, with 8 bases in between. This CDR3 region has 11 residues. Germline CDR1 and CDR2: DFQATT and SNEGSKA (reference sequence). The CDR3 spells CSASPRDEQYF. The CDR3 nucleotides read TGCAGTGCTAGCCCTCGGGACGAGCAGTACTTC.

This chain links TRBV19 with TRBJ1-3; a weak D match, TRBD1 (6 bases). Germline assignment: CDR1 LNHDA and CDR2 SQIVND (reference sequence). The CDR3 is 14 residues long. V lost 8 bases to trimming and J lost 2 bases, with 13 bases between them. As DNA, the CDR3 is TGTGCCAGTGGCTTGCGGACAGCTGGAAACACCATATATTTT. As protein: CASGLRTAGNTIYF.

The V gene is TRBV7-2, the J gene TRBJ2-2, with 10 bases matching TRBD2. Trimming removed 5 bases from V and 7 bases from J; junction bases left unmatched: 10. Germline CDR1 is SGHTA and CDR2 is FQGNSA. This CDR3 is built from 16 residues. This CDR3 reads CASSPGLARLGGELFF. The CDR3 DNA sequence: TGTGCCAGCAGCCCGGGACTAGCGAGGCTGGGCGGGGAGCTGTTTTTT.

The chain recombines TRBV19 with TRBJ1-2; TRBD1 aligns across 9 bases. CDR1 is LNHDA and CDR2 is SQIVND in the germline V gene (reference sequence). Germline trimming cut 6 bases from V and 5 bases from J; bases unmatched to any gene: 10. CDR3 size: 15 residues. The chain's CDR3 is CASRPTGGAGYGYTF. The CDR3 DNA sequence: TGTGCCAGTAGACCTACAGGGGGCGCAGGTTATGGCTACACCTTC.